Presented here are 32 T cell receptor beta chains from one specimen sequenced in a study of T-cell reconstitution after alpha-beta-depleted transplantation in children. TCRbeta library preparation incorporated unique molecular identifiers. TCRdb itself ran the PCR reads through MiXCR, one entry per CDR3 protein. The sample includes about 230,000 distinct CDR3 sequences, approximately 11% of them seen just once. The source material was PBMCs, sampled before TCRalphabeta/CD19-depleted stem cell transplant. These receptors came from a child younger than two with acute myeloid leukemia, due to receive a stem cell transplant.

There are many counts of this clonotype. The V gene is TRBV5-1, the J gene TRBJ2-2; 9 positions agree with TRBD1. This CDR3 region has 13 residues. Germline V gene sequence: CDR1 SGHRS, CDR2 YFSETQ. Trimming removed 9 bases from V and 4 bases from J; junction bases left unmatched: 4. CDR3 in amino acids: CATSGQGTGELFF. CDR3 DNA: TGCGCCACTTCGGGACAGGGCACCGGGGAGCTGTTTTTT.

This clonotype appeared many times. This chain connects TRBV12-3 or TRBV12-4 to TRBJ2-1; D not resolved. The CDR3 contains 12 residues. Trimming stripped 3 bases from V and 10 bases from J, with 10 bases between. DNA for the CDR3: TGTGCCAGCAGTTTCCCGTTACTAGAGCAGTTCTTC. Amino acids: CASSFPLLEQFF.

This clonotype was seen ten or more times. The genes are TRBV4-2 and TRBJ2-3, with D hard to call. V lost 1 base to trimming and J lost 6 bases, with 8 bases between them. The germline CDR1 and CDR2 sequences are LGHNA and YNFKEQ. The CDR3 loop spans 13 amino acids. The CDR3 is CASSQGSEDTQYF. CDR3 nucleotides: TGTGCCAGCAGCCAAGGAAGCGAGGATACGCAGTATTTT.

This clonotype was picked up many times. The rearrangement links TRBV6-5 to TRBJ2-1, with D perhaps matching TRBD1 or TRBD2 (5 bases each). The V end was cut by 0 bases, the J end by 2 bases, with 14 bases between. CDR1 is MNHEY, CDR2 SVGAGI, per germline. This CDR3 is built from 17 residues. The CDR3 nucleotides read TGTGCCAGCAGTTACTCGTCCTTCAGGGAGCCCTACAATGAGCAGTTCTTC. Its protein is CASSYSSFREPYNEQFF.

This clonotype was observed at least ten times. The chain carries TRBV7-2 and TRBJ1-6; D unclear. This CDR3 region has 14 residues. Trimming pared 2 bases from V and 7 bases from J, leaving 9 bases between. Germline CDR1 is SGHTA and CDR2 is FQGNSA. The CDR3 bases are TGTGCCAGCAGCTTATCCAGGAGGAATTCACCCCTCCACTTT. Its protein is CASSLSRRNSPLHF.

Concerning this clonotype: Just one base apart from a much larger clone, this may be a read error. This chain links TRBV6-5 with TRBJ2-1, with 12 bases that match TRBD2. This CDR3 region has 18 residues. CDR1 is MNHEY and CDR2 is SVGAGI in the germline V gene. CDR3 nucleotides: TGTGCCAGCAGTTACTCCATCGGACTAGCGGGACTAAACAATGCGCAGTTCTTC. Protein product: CASSYSIGLAGLNNAQFF.

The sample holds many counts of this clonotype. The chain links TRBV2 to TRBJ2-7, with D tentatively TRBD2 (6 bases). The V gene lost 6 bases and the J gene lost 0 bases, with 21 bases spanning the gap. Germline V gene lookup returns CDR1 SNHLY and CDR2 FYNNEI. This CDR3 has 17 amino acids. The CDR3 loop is CASSLNRPGLGSYEQYF. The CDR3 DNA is TGTGCCAGCAGCCTCAATCGACCGGGACTTGGCTCCTACGAGCAGTACTTC. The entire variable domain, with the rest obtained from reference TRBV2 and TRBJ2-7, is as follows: EPEVTQTPSHQVTQMGQEVILRCVPISNHLYFYWYRQILGQKVEFLVSFYNNEISEKSEIFDDQFSVERPDGSNFTLKIRSTKLEDSAMYFCASSLNRPGLGSYEQYFGPGTRLTVT.

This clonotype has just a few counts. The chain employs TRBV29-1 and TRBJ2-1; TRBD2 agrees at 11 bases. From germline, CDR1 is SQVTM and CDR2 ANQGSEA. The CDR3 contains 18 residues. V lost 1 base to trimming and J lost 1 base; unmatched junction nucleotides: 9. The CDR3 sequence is CSVEGFRLAGGSYNEQFF. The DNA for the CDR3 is TGCAGCGTTGAAGGTTTCAGATTAGCGGGAGGGTCCTACAATGAGCAGTTCTTC.

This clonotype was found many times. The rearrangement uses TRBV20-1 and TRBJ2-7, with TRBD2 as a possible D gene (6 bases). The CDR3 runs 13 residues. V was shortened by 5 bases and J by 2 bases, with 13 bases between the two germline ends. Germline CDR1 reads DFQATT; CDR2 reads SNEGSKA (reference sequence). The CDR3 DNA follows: TGCAGTGCTGGGGGGATAATCGCCTACGAGCAGTACTTC. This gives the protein CSAGGIIAYEQYF.

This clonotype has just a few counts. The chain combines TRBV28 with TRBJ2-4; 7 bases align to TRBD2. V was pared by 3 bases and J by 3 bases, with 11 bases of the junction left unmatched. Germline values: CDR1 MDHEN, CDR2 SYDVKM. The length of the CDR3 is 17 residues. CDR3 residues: CASSFYHPGEGKNIQYF. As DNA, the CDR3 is TGTGCCAGCAGTTTTTATCATCCGGGGGAGGGCAAAAACATTCAGTACTTC.

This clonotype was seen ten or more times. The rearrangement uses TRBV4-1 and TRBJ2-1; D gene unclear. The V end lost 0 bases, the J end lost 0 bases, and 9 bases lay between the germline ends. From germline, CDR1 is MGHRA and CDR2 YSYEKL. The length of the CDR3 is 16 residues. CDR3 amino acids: CASSQDYFGSYNEQFF. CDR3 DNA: TGCGCCAGCAGCCAAGATTATTTTGGCTCCTACAATGAGCAGTTCTTC.

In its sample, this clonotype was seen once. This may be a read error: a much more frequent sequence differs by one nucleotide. The CDR3 region is CSVTYTTGSDTEAFF. As DNA, the CDR3 is TGCAGCGTTACATACACGACAGGGTCTGACACTGAAGCTTTCTTT. This rearrangement joins TRBV29-1 to TRBJ1-1; TRBD1 matches at 7 bases. The CDR3 has 15 amino acids. Per germline, CDR1 SQVTM and CDR2 ANQGSEA. V was pared by 5 bases and J by 3 bases, with 12 bases of the junction left unmatched.

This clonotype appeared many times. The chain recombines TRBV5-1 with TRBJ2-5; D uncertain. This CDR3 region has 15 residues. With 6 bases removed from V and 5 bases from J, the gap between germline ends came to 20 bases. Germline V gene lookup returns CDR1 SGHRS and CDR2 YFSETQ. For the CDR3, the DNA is TGCGCCAGCAAACTATTTCGAAGTGGTGGGGAGACCCAGTACTTC. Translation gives CASKLFRSGGETQYF.

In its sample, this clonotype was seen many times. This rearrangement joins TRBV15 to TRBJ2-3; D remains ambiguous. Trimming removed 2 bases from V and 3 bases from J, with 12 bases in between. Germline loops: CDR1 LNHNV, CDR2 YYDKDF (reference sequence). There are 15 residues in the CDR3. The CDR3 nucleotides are TGTGCCACCAGCAGACGGCCGAGACTGACAGATACGCAGTATTTT. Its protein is CATSRRPRLTDTQYF.

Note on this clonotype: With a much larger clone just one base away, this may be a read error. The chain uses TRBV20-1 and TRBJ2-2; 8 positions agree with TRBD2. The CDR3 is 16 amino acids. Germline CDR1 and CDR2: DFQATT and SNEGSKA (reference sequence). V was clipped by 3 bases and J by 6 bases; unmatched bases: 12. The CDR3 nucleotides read TGCAGTGCTAGCCCACTAGCGGCAGTAAACGCCGGGGAGCTGTTTTTT. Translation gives CSASPLAAVNAGELFF.

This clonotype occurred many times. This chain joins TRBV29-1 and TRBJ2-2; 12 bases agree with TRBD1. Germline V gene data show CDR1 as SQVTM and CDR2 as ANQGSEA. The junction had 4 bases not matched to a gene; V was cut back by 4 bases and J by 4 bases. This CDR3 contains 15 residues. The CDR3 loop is CSVVWDRGLTGELFF. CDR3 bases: TGCAGCGTTGTTTGGGACAGGGGGCTCACCGGGGAGCTGTTTTTT.

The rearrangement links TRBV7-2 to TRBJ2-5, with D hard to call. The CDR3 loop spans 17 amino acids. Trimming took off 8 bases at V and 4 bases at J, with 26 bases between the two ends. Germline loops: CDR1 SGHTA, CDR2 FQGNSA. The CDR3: CASCWDDRSGPGETQYF. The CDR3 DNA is TGTGCCAGCTGCTGGGATGATCGCTCCGGACCCGGAGAGACCCAGTACTTC. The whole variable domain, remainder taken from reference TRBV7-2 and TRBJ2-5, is GAGVSQSPSNKVTEKGKDVELRCDPISGHTALYWYRQSLGQGLEFLIYFQGNSAPDKSGLPSDRFSAERTGGSVSTLTIQRTQQEDSAVYLCASCWDDRSGPGETQYFGPGTRLLVL.

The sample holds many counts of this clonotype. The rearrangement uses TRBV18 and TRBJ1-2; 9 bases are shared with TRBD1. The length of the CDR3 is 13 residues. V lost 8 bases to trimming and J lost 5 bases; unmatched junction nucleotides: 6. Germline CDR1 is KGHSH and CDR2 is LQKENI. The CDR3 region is CASSPGQGYGYTF. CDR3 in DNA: TGTGCCAGCAGCCCAGGACAGGGGTATGGCTACACCTTC.

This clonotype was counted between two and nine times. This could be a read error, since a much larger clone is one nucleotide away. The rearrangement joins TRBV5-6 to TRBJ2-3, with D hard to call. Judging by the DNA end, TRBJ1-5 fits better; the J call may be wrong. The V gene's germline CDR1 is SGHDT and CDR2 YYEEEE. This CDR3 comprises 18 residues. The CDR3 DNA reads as TGTGCCAGCAGCTTGGTTGTCTCGCGGGAGTGGAATACAGATACGCAGCATTTT. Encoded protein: CASSLVVSREWNTDTQHF.

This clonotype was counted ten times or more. CDR3 coding DNA: TGCAGCGTTATGACAGATACGCAGTATTTT. Residues: CSVMTDTQYF. The chain links TRBV29-1 to TRBJ2-3, with D unclear. Germline CDR1 is SQVTM and CDR2 is ANQGSEA. The CDR3 is 10 amino acids. V lost 5 bases and J lost 3, with 3 bases in between.

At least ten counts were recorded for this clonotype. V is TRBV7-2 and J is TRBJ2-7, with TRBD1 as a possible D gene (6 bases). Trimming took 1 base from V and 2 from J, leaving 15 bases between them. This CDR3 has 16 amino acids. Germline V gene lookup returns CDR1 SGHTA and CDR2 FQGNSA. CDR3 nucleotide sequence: TGTGCCAGCAGCTTAGTGCAGGGGCGTCAGACCTACGAGCAGTACTTC. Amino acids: CASSLVQGRQTYEQYF.

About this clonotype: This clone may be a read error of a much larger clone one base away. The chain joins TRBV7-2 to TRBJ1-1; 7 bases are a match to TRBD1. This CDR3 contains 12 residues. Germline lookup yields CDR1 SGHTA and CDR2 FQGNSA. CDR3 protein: CVSSRQGGGAFF. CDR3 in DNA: TGTGTCAGCAGCCGACAGGGCGGGGGAGCTTTCTTT.

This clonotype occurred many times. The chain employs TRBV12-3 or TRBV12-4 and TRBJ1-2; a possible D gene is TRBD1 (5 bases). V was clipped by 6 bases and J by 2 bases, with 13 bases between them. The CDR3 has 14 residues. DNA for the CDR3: TGTGCCAGCAGCCGGGACGGGCAGAACTATGGCTACACCTTC. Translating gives CASSRDGQNYGYTF.

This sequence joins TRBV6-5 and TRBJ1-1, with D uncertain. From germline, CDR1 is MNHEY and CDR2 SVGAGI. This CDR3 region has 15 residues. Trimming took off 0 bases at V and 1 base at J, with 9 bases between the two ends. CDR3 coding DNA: TGTGCCAGCAGTTACTCGGTCCTGGGGAACACTGAAGCTTTCTTT. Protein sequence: CASSYSVLGNTEAFF.

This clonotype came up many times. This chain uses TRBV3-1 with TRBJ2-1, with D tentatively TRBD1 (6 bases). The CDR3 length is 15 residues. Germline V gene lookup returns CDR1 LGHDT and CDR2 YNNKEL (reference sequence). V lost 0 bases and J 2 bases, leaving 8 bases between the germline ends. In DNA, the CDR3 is TGTGCCAGCAGCCAAGACACAGGGACCTACAATGAGCAGTTCTTC. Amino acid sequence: CASSQDTGTYNEQFF.

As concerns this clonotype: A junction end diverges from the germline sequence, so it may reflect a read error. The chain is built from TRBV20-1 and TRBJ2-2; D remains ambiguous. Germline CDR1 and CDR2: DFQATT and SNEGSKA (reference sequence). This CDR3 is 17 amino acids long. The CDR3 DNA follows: TGCTGTGCTAGAGATTCAAAGAACAGCCCGAACACCGGGGAGCTGTTTTTT. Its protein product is CCARDSKNSPNTGELFF.

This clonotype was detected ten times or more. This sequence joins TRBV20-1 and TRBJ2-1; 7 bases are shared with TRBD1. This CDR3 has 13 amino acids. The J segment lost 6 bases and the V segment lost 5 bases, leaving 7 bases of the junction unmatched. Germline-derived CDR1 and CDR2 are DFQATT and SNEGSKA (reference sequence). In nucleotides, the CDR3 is TGCAGTGCTTGGGACAGCCGCTGCAATGAGCAGTTCTTC. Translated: CSAWDSRCNEQFF.

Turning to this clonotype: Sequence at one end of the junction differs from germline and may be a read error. CDR3 in amino acids: CAISLGLAGGRTGNRELFF. CDR3 sequence (DNA): TGTGCCATCAGTTTAGGACTAGCGGGAGGAAGGACAGGTAACCGGGAGCTGTTTTTT. This chain uses TRBV12-3 or TRBV12-4 with TRBJ2-2, with 14 positions matching TRBD2. The CDR3 has 19 residues.

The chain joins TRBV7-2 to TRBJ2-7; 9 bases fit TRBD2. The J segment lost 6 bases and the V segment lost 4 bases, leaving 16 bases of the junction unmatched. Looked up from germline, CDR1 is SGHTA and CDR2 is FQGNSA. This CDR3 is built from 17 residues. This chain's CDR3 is CASSSIFGGRALVEQYF. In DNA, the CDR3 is TGTGCCAGCAGCTCCATTTTCGGCGGGAGGGCCCTCGTCGAGCAGTACTTC.

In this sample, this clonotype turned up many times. The CDR3: CASRPTREVTEAFF. The CDR3 region has the DNA TGTGCCAGCAGGCCTACGAGGGAGGTGACTGAAGCTTTCTTT. This sequence joins TRBV6-1 and TRBJ1-1; the D is unclear. This CDR3 contains 14 residues. V was shortened by 6 bases and J by 5 bases, with 16 bases between the two germline ends. CDR1 MNHNS and CDR2 SASEGT come from the germline V gene.

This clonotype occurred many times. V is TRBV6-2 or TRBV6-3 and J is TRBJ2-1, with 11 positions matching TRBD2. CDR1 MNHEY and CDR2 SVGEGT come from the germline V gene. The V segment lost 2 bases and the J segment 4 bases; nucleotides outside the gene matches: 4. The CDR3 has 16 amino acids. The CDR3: CASSYPGLAAYNEQFF. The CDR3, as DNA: TGTGCCAGCAGTTACCCGGGACTAGCGGCATACAATGAGCAGTTCTTC.

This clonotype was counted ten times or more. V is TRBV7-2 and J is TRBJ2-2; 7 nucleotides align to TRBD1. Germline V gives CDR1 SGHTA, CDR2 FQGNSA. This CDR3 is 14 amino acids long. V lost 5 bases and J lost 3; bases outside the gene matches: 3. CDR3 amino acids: CASSLGQYTGELFF. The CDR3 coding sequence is TGTGCCAGCAGCCTGGGACAGTACACCGGGGAGCTGTTTTTT.